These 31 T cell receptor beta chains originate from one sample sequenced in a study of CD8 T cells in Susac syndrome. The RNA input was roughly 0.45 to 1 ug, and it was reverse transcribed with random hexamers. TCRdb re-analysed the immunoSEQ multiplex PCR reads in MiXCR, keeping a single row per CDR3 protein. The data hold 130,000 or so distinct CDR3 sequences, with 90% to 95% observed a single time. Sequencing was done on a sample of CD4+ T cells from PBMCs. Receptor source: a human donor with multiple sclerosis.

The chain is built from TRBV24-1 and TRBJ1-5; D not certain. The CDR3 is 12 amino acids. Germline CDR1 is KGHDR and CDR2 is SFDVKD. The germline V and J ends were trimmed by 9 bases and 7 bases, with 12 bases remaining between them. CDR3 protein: CATGEGTQPQHF. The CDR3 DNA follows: TGTGCCACCGGGGAGGGAACCCAGCCCCAGCATTTT.

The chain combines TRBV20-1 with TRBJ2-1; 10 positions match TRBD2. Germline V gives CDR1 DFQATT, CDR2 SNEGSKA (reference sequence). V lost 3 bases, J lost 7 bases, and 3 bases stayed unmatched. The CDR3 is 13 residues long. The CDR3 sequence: CSARQAGGNEQFF. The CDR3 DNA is TGCAGTGCTAGGCAAGCGGGGGGGAATGAGCAGTTCTTC.

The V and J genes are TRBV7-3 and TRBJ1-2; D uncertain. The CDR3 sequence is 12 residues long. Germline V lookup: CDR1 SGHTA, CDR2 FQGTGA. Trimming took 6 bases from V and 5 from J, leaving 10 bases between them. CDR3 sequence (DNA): TGTGCCAGCAGTCCCCGAGGGTATGGCTACACCTTC. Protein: CASSPRGYGYTF.

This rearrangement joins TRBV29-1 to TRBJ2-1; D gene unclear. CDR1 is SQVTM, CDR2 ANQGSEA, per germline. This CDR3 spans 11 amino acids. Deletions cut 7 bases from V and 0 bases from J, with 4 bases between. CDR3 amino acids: CSAYSYNEQFF. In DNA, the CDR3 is TGCAGCGCATACTCCTACAATGAGCAGTTCTTC.

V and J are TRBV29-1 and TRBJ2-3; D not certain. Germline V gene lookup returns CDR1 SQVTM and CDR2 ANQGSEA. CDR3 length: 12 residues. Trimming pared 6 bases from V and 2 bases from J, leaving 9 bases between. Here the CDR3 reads CSVSPLTDTQYF. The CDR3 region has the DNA TGCAGCGTATCCCCTCTCACAGATACGCAGTATTTT.

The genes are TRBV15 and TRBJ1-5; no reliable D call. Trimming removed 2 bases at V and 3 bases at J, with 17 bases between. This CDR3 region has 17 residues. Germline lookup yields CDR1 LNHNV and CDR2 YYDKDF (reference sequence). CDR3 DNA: TGTGCCACCAGCAGACAACCTTCGGGGAGTAACAATCAGCCCCAGCATTTT. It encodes CATSRQPSGSNNQPQHF.

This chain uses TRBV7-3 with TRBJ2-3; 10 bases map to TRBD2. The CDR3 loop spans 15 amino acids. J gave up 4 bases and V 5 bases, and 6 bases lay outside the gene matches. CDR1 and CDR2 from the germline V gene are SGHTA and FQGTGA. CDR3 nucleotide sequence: TGTGCCAGCAGCACAAAGCGGGGGGGCGCAGATACGCAGTATTTT. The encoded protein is CASSTKRGGADTQYF.

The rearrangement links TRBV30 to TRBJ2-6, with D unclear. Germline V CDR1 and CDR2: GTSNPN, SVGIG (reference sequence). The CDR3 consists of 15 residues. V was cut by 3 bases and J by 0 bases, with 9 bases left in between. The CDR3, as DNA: TGTGCCTGGAGCGCGGTCTTCTCTGGGGCCAACGTCCTGACTTTC. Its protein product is CAWSAVFSGANVLTF.

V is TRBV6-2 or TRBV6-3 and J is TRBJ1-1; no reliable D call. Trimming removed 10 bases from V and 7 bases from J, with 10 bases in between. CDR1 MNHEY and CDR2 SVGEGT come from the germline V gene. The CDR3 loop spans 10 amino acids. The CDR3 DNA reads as TGTGCCACTCTCCAGAGTGAAGCTTTCTTT. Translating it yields CATLQSEAFF.

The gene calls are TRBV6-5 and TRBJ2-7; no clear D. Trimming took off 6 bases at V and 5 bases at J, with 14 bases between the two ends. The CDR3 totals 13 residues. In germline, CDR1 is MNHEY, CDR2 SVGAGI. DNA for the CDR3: TGTGCCAGCAGCTCCACAATGCACCACGAGCAGTACTTC. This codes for CASSSTMHHEQYF.

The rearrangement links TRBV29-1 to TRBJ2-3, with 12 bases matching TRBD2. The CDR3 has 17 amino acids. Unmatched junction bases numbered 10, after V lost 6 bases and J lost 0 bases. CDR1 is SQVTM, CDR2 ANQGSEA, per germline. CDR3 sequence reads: CSVPRTSGAFSTDTQYF. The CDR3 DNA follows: TGCAGCGTGCCGAGGACTAGCGGGGCCTTTAGCACAGATACGCAGTATTTT.

CDR3 region: CASSAVAGGTPHEQYF. In DNA form, the CDR3 reads TGCGCCAGCAGCGCGGTAGCGGGAGGGACCCCCCACGAGCAGTACTTC. The chain joins TRBV5-1 to TRBJ2-7; 11 bases map to TRBD2. Losses at the gene ends were 4 bases for V and 5 bases for J; bases not matched to a gene: 11. This CDR3 region has 16 residues. Germline V gene sequence: CDR1 SGHRS, CDR2 YFSETQ.

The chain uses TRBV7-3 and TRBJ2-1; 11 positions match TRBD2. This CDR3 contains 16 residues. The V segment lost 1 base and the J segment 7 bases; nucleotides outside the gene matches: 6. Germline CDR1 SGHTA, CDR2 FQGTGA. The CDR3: CASSLKGASGRNEQFF. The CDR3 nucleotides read TGTGCCAGCAGCTTAAAAGGGGCTAGCGGGAGGAATGAGCAGTTCTTC.

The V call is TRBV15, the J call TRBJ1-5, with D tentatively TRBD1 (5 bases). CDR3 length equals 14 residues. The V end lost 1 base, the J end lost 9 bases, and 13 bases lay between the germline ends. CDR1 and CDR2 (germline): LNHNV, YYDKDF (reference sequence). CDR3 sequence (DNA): TGTGCCACCAGCAGAGGGGGGGATAGCCCGCCCCAGCATTTT. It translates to CATSRGGDSPPQHF.

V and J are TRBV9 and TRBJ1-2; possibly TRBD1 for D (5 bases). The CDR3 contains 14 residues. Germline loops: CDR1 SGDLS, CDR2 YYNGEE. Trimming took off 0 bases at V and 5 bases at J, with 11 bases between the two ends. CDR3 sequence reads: CASSVAEGPYGYTF. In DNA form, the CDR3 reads TGTGCCAGCAGCGTAGCTGAGGGGCCTTATGGCTACACCTTC.

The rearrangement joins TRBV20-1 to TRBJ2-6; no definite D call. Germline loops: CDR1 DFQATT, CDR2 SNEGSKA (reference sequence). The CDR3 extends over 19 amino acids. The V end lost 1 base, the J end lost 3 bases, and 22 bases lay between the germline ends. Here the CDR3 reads CSARGLSDRVRSGANVLTF. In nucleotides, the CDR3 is TGCAGTGCTAGAGGCCTAAGCGATAGAGTTCGGAGTGGGGCCAACGTCCTGACTTTC.

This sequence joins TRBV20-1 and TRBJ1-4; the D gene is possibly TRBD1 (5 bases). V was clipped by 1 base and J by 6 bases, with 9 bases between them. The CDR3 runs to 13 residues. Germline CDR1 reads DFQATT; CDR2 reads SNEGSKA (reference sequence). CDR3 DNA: TGCAGTGCTAGAGTTTTCAGGGATGAAAAACTGTTTTTT. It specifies CSARVFRDEKLFF.

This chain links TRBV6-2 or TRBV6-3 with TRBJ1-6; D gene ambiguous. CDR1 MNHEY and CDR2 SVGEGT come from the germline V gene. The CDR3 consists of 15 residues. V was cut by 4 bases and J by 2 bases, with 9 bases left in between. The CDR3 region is CASSSVGPYNSPLHF. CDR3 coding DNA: TGTGCCAGCAGTTCCGTTGGGCCCTATAATTCACCCCTCCACTTT.

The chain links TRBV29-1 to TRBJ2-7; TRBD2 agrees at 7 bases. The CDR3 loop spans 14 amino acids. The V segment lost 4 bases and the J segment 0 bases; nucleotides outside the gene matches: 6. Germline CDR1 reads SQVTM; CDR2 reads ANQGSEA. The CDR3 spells CSVVGRESSYEQYF. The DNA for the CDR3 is TGCAGCGTTGTGGGGCGGGAGAGCTCCTACGAGCAGTACTTC.

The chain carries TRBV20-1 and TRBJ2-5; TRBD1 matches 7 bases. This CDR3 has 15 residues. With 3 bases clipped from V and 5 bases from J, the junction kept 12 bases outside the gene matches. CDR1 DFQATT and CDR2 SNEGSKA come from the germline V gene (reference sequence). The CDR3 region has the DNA TGCAGTGCTAGTCGGACAGGCCCGGGGTATGAGACCCAGTACTTC. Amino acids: CSASRTGPGYETQYF.

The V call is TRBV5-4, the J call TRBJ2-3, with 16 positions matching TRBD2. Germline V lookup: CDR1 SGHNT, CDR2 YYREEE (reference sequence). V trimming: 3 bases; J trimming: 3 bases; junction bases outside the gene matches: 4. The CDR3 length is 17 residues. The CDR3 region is CASSSGGLAGGTDTQYF. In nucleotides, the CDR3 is TGTGCCAGCAGCTCAGGGGGACTAGCGGGAGGGACAGATACGCAGTATTTT.

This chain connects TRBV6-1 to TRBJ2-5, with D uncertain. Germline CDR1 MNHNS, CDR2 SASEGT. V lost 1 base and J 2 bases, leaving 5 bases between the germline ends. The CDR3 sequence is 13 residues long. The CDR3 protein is CASSEGPQETQYF. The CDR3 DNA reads TGTGCCAGCAGTGAAGGGCCTCAAGAGACCCAGTACTTC.

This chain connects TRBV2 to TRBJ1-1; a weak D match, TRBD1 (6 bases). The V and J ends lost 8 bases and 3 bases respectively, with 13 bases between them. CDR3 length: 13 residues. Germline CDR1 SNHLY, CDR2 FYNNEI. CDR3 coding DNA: TGTGCCAGCCTTCACGAGGGGGACACTGAAGCTTTCTTT. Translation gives CASLHEGDTEAFF.

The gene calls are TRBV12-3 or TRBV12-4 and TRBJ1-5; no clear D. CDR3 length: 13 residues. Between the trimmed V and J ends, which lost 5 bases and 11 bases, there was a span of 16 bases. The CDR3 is CASSAPSNGAQHF. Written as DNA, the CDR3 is TGTGCCAGCAGTGCCCCTAGTAACGGCGCCCAGCATTTT.

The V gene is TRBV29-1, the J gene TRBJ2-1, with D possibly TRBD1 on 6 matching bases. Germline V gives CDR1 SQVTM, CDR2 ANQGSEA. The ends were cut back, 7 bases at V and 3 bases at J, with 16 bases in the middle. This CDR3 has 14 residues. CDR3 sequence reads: CSGLVQGGYNEQFF. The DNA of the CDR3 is TGCAGCGGACTTGTCCAAGGGGGCTACAATGAGCAGTTCTTC.

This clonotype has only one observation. CDR3 sequence reads: CASSLTRASQETQYF. The CDR3 bases are TGTGCCAGCAGCTTGACCCGGGCCAGCCAAGAGACCCAGTACTTC. The chain employs TRBV5-6 and TRBJ2-5; unclear D gene. With 1 base removed from V and 1 base from J, the gap between germline ends came to 11 bases. The CDR3 spans 15 residues. Germline CDR1 is SGHDT and CDR2 is YYEEEE.

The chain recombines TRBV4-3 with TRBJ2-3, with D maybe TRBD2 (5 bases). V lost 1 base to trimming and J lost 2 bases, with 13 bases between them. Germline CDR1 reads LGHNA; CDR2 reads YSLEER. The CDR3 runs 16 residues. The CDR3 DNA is TGCGCCAGCAGCCAAGGGTCCGGACTGACCACAGATACGCAGTATTTT. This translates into CASSQGSGLTTDTQYF.

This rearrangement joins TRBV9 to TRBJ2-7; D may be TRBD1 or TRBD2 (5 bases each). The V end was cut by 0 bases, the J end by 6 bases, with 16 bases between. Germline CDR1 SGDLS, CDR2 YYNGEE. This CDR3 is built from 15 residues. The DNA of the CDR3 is TGTGCCAGCAGCGTAGAAGCTGGGGGTTTACCCGAGCAGTACTTC. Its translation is CASSVEAGGLPEQYF.

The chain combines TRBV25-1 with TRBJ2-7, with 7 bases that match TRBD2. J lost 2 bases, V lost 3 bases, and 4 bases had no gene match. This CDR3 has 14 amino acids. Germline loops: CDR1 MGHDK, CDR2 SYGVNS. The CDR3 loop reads CASSEGGRPYEQYF. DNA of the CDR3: TGTGCCAGCAGTGAGGGGGGGAGGCCCTACGAGCAGTACTTC.

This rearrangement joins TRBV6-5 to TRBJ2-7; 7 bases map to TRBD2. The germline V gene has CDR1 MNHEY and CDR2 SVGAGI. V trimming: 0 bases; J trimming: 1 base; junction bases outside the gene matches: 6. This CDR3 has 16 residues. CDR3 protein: CASSYSTAGLSYEQYF. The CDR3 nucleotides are TGTGCCAGCAGTTACTCGACAGCGGGGCTTTCCTACGAGCAGTACTTC.

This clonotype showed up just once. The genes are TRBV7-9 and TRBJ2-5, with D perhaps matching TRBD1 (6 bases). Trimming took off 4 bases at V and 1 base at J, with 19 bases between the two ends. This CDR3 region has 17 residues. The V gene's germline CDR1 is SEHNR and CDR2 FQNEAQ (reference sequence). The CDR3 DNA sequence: TGTGCCAGCAGCTCCCATCAGGGGATGCTAGGCCAAGAGACCCAGTACTTC. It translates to CASSSHQGMLGQETQYF.